This T cell receptor (beta chain) is drawn from a study of vaccination effects on CD4 cells after COVID-19. Points from the study as a whole: Clones induced by infection and by vaccine showed marked clonal contraction late after vaccination. There was only 1 of 255 vaccine-induced clones in healthy vaccinees that cross-reacted with common cold coronaviruses.

The repertoire was sequenced with immunoSEQ multiplex PCR; TCRdb's copy has only in-frame clones and lacks some. The sample records about 54,000 clones, under 75% being singletons. Sequencing was preceded by expansion of antigen-specific CD4+ T cells with viral peptide pools in the ViraFEST assay. The authors isolated CD4+ T cells after around nine days of culture. Neither prior SARS-CoV-2 infection nor positive nucleocapsid antibodies were present in the vaccine recipients. Cultures used more than 1.5 million PBMC per well, 9.5 to 10 IU/ml IL-2 and approximately 10 ug/ml peptides. Cultures received IL-2 medium that replaced half the medium on days 3 and 7. In the case of this clone: Antigen specificity is unknown.

This sample comprised CD4+ T cells from PBMCs cultured with SARS-CoV-2 spike peptides, obtained before COVID-19 vaccination. The receptor was derived from a human donor who received a COVID-19 vaccine.

The CDR3 DNA follows: TGCAGTGCTAGTCCCCGGCGGGGGGCTCCCTACAATGAGCAGTTCTTC. Translating gives CSASPRRGAPYNEQFF. This sequence joins TRBV20-1 and TRBJ2-1; 8 nucleotides line up with TRBD2. V was clipped by 3 bases and J by 2 bases; unmatched bases: 9. This CDR3 has 16 amino acids. Looked up from germline, CDR1 is DFQATT and CDR2 is SNEGSKA (reference sequence).